The present entry profiles one T cell receptor beta chain with its context. Its matching antigen is unknown. The data belong to a study of type 1 and type 2 diabetes patients. Study-level results: Unmatched age and gender across groups might bias interpretation.

PCR was run on genomic DNA. The TCR beta CDR3 region was amplified using 30 forward and 13 reverse primers. TCRdb independently ran MiXCR on the multiplex PCR reads; one entry per CDR3 protein. The table lists around 300,000 distinct CDR3 sequences, around 47% of them singletons, with roughly 13% in the top ten. V gave up 5 bases and J gave up 6 bases; unmatched junction bases: 11. Germline V CDR1 and CDR2: MNHEY, SVGAGI. The CDR3 loop spans 15 amino acids. The source material was peripheral blood mononuclear cells (PBMCs). The chain links TRBV6-5 to TRBJ2-3, with TRBD1 matching 7 bases. This TCR came from a man aged 18-30 years with type 2 diabetes. The CDR3 nucleotides read TGTGCCAGCAGTACGCAGACAGGGCGACCGGATACGCAGTATTTT. It encodes CASSTQTGRPDTQYF.